The sequence of this TCR beta chain was determined in a study of shared clonotypes between healthy human individuals (TCRdb year 2020). Regarding the complete study: Three men and a couple of women, aged 18 to 49 years, made up the cohort. Between about 0.8 and 9 billion PBMCs per donor were obtained by leukapheresis. Different laboratories and diverse techniques were used to prepare libraries and sequence TCR repertoires, to increase sequencing depth and limit assay-specific biases. The study deeply sequenced blood TCR repertoires of about 5 healthy adults to estimate repertoire size and the extent of clonotype sharing between individuals. For each donor, CD4 naive and CD4 memory were each run on three plates, CD8 naive on two plates, and CD8 memory on one plate. Overall study outcomes, separate from this receptor: When a few donors were compared, the shared fraction of clonotypes was about 5% for naive CD4, 3% to 4% for naive CD8, about 2.5% for memory CD4, and around 0.4% for memory CD8. Because the study included a small number of donors, the genetic and exposure-history diversity represented was limited. Compared with non-shared clonotypes, clonotypes shared by all four sorted-subset donors had higher generation probabilities. Larger estimated clonotype richness was generally found for naive subsets than for memory subsets. Sampling was limited to blood, and TCR repertoires in tissue likely differ from TCR repertoires in blood. Rarefaction of sorted-subset datasets indicated incomplete sequencing despite the large sequencing depth. Based on pairwise subsampling, the degree of clonotype sharing among donors was expected to be affected by sequencing depth.

TCR CDR3 regions were amplified from genomic DNA by multiplex PCR using the deep immunoSEQ assay. For each cell subset, the extracted genomic DNA was distributed evenly across all wells of several immunoSEQ 96-well plates, and each plate served as one replicate. For sorted subsets, around 200 ng genomic DNA, equal to 30,000 to 35,000 T cell genomes, was loaded into each replicate PCR. The purified libraries were quantified using a Qubit 3.0 fluorometer, sized with a Bioanalyzer 2100, and then quantified again using the KAPA Library Quantification kit. A separate single-read 150-cycle Illumina NextSeq 550 flow cell was used to sequence each immunoSEQ 96-well plate. The authors' pipeline ran thus. Because only junctional sequences without quality scores were contained in the immunoSEQ output, filtering matching that applied to full-length reads could not be performed. Sequences were annotated with PyIR, a Python wrapper for IgBLAST v1.9, and V/J genes and CDR3 were assigned using IMGT germline references. Any read was removed if the V/J assignment was weak (E-value above 1e-6), the CDR3 was missing, or the read contained stop codons, out-of-frame junctions, or ambiguous translated residues. V3J clonotypes were defined as sequences sharing an identical inferred V gene, J gene, and CDR3 amino acid sequence. Percentage overlap between repertoires was calculated by dividing the number of shared unique clonotypes by the size of the smaller repertoire. Richness of each repertoire was evaluated using RTK rarefaction, the Chao1 estimator, and Recon v2.1 estimates of unobserved clonotypes. For all TCRbeta clonotypes obtained by the gDNA method from several donors, generation probabilities were computed with OLGA. In TCRdb, the immuneACCESS table is reduced to in-frame sequences with V and J assigned. These tables do not hold every clone; where another copy was compared, an unresolved V gene accounts for under half, and the others remain unexplained. That table furnishes V, J and clone size, whereas the DNA furnished D and trimming. In this sample the table shows approximately 350,000 clones, 74% of which occur a single time. The top ten constitute 10% of the sample.

From a lookup of the germline V gene (reference sequence), CDR1 and CDR2 are SEHNR and FQNEAQ. V lost 5 bases and J lost 3 bases, and the count of bases not matched to a germline gene is 3. The cysteine opens and the phenylalanine closes a CDR3 of 14 amino acids. Kept here is only the CDR3 DNA, which spans 42 bases and is read in frame from base 1. The donors were healthy, HIV-negative adults who had no recently reported acute infections or vaccinations. All donors were Caucasian adults living in Nashville, Tennessee, USA. Magnetic negative selection was used to enrich CD4+ T cells, after which naive cells were positively selected on CD45RA and the negative fraction became the memory subset. Blood was obtained by leukapheresis, after which PBMCs were separated by Ficoll-Histopaque density gradient centrifugation and cryopreserved in liquid nitrogen vapor phase. Analytical flow cytometry was used to check the purity and quantity of each magnetically sorted T cell population. Genomic DNA was isolated from every sorted fraction and measured by UV absorbance on a Nanodrop 2000c.

Details on this clone: No cognate antigen has been identified for it. One base away there is no much larger clone; base qualities are not given.

The sample comprised memory CD4+ T cells sorted from blood. The sample's cell subset or site, from its label and the paper: CD45RA-negative fraction. This sequence originates from a man younger than 40 in good health. Here the chain combines TRBV7-9 and TRBJ2-3; TRBD2 aligns with 9 central bases. The CDR3 amino acid sequence is: CASSPGLATDTQYF. The nucleotide sequence is TGTGCCAGCAGCCCAGGACTAGCGACAGATACGCAGTATTTT.